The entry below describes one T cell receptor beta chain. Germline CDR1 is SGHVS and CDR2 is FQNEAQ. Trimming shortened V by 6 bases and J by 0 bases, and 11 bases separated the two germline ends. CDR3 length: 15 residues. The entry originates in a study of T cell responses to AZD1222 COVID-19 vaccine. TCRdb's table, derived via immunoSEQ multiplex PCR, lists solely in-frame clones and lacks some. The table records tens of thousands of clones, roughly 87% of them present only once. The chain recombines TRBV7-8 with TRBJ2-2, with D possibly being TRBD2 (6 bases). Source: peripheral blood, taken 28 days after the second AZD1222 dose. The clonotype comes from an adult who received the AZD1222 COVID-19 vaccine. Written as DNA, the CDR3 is TGTGCCAGCAGACGGAGGGACCCGAACACCGGGGAGCTGTTTTTT. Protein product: CASRRRDPNTGELFF. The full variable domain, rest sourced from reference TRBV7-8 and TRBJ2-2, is GAGVSQSPRYKVAKRGQDVALRCDPISGHVSLFWYQQALGQGPEFLTYFQNEAQLDKSGLPSDRFFAERPEGSVSTLKIQRTQQEDSAVYLCASRRRDPNTGELFFGEGSRLTVL.